Sequencing of this TCR beta chain was carried out in a study of human T cells and chemical hapten exposure. CDR1 and CDR2 from the germline V gene are DFQATT and SNEGSKA (reference sequence). CDR3 length equals 14 residues. V shed 4 bases and J 6 bases; nucleotides not matched to a gene: 10. TCRdb used MiXCR to reprocess the RACE reads, holding one entry per CDR3 protein. The sample has roughly 380,000 distinct CDR3 sequences, approximately 5.1% seen once. Study outcomes and limitations: Versus controls, significantly more large CDR3 similarity clusters arose from expanded TCRs. It should be noted that donors had alopecia, so their immune response may differ from healthy people's.

Time point given: pre-sensitization, week 0. Regarding treatment: therapeutic diphenylcyclopropenone sensitization with weekly scalp DPC. Those who donated were patients with alopecia, 18 to 70 years of age, and suitable for DPC. Sequencing started from total RNA isolated from unfractionated whole blood. The table lists this clonotype with many counts. Its antigen is not known. The sequence derives from a woman aged 50 to 60 with alopecia areata. Some clones in this sample may be carry-over from other donors' samples. This chain joins TRBV20-1 and TRBJ2-7; 9 bases agree with TRBD1. This specimen consisted of whole blood, obtained in connection with sensitization to the hapten diphenylcyclopropenone (DPC). The DNA for the CDR3 is TGCAGTGCTACGATAGTACAGGGGGCAGGCGAGCAGTACTTC. Translation gives CSATIVQGAGEQYF.